The rows below give T cell receptor beta chains drawn from one sample of a study of blood T cells in healthy people across ages. MiXCR, run by TCRdb on the 5' RACE reads, gives a single entry per CDR3 protein. This repertoire shows roughly 680,000 distinct CDR3 sequences, around 52% found once; its top ten account for approximately 15%. Sequencing was carried out using blood. The receptors here all came from a woman of 80 years or more in good health. The CDR3 runs from the conserved cysteine through the conserved F or W. D genes are given only for firm matches. Clone size is shown for a subset of rows, as once, few, many or a class of expanded clone.

j_call clone_size v_call d_call cdr3_length cdr3_nt cdr3_aa
TRBJ2-7 many TRBV19 TRBD2 14 TGTGCCAGTAGTAGTAGCGGGTACTCCTACGAGCAGTACTTC CASSSSGYSYEQYF
TRBJ2-1 . TRBV3-1 TRBD1 16 TGTGCCAGCAGCCAAGGGGGACAGGGGATTTGGCATGAGCAGTTCTTC CASSQGGQGIWHEQFF
TRBJ1-1 few TRBV6-6 . 16 TGTGCCAGCAGTTACTCGAGATTCAGGAAGAACACTGAAGCTTTCTTT CASSYSRFRKNTEAFF
TRBJ2-2 . TRBV29-1 TRBD1 14 TGCAGCGCCCCCGACAGGGCAAACACCGGGGAGCTGTTTTTT CSAPDRANTGELFF
TRBJ1-6 many TRBV6-6 . 15 TGTGCCAGCAGTTACTCCGCAGGTTGGAATTCACCCCTCCACTTT CASSYSAGWNSPLHF
TRBJ2-2 . TRBV27 . 14 TGTGCCAGCAGTCATTACACGAACACCGGGGAGCTGTTTTTT CASSHYTNTGELFF
TRBJ2-7 . TRBV30 . 14 TGTGCCGGTTCCAGTGGAATACCAACCTACGAGCAGTACTTC CAGSSGIPTYEQYF
TRBJ2-7 . TRBV6-5 . 16 TGTGCCAGCAGACCCTCCATCGGGACAACTCCCTACGAGCAGTACTTC CASRPSIGTTPYEQYF
TRBJ2-1 few TRBV7-3 TRBD1 16 TGTGCCAGCAGCTATCAGACAGGGGCAACCTACAATGAGCAGTTCTTC CASSYQTGATYNEQFF
TRBJ1-5 . TRBV12-3/TRBV12-4 . 16 TGTGCCAGCAGTTTAGTTCGTAAGACAAGCAATCAGCCCCAGCATTTT CASSLVRKTSNQPQHF
TRBJ1-4 . TRBV20-1 . 13 TGCAGTGCTGGACGGCGGGCTGATGAAAAACTGTTTTTT CSAGRRADEKLFF
TRBJ2-2 few TRBV7-2 . 16 TGTGCCAGCAGCTTAGCTCGCCCGAGGGGCACCGGGGAGCTGTTTTTT CASSLARPRGTGELFF
TRBJ2-1 few TRBV20-1 . 15 TGCAGTGCTAGAGATTTAGGACAATTGGGTGGTGAGCAGTTCTTC CSARDLGQLGGEQFF
TRBJ2-3 . TRBV20-1 . 15 TGCAGTGCTAGAGGCGGGGTAGCAGGGTCGGATACGCAGTATTTT CSARGGVAGSDTQYF
TRBJ2-1 . TRBV5-1 . 15 TGCGCCAGCAGCTTACGAGCGGGCTCCTACACTGAGCAGTTCTTC CASSLRAGSYTEQFF
TRBJ2-1 . TRBV4-3 . 16 TGCGCCAGCAGCCGAGATCCAGGGAGGGGGCACAATGAGCAGTTCTTC CASSRDPGRGHNEQFF
TRBJ2-5 . TRBV28 TRBD2 22 TGTGCCAGCAGATGGCGTCCTCGACAGGGAGTACTAGCGGGGGGGCCGGGAGAGACCCAGTACTTC CASRWRPRQGVLAGGPGETQYF
TRBJ2-5 many TRBV27 . 14 TGTGCCAGCAGTAAGCGGGACAGCACAGAGACCCAGTACTTC CASSKRDSTETQYF
TRBJ1-2 . TRBV6-5 . 14 TGTGCCAGCAGTTACTCCGGGGTGAAGGGAGGCTACACCTTC CASSYSGVKGGYTF
TRBJ1-6 many TRBV6-5 . 17 TGTGCCAGCAGTTGCTCACCGGAAGGCCACGTAAGATCACCCCTCCACTTT CASSCSPEGHVRSPLHF
TRBJ2-2 . TRBV7-9 . 16 TGTGCCAGCAGCGCCCGACAGTCACCGAACACCGGGGAGCTGTTTTTT CASSARQSPNTGELFF
TRBJ2-3 few TRBV2 . 12 TGTGCCAGCACCCTGAATCTAGATACGCAGTATTTT CASTLNLDTQYF
TRBJ2-7 . TRBV5-5 . 14 TGTGCCAGCAGAACCCGACAGGACTCCTACGAGCAGTACTTC CASRTRQDSYEQYF
TRBJ2-5 once TRBV7-9 TRBD1 14 TGTGCCAGCAGCTGGACAGGGGTTGGGGAGACCCAGTACTTC CASSWTGVGETQYF
TRBJ2-1 few TRBV24-1 TRBD1 16 TGTGCCACCAGTGACCAGGACAGGGGGGCCTACAATGAGCAGTTCTTC CATSDQDRGAYNEQFF
TRBJ2-7 . TRBV7-2 TRBD2 15 TGTGCCAGCAGCCATAGCGGGAGCTCCGCCTACGAGCAGTACTTC CASSHSGSSAYEQYF
TRBJ1-4 . TRBV20-1 TRBD1 14 TGCAGTGCTTCACGGACAGGTCCAGGCGAAAAACTGTTTTTT CSASRTGPGEKLFF
TRBJ2-7 . TRBV7-2 TRBD2 14 TGTGCCAGCAGCCGCACTAGCGGCGTCGAGACCAAGTACTTC CASSRTSGVETKYF
TRBJ2-1 many TRBV28 . 17 TGTGCCAGCAAACCTCACGGCCCAACGGGGGCACGGAATGAGCAGTTCTTC CASKPHGPTGARNEQFF
TRBJ2-2 . TRBV25-1 . 14 TGTGCCAGCAGTGAATTTCAGAGCACCGGGGAGCTGTTTTTT CASSEFQSTGELFF
TRBJ2-5 . TRBV27 TRBD2 20 TGTGCCAGCAGTCGTAACTTGGGCGGGAGGGCCTCGGCCCACCAAGAGACCCAGTACTTC CASSRNLGGRASAHQETQYF
TRBJ2-3 . TRBV20-1 . 16 TGCAGTGCTAGACAACAAGGGGTAGGAGGCACAGATACGCAGTATTTT CSARQQGVGGTDTQYF
TRBJ1-1 . TRBV20-1 TRBD1 13 TGCAGTGCCACGGACAGGGGGCATACTGAAGCTTTCTTT CSATDRGHTEAFF
TRBJ2-5 . TRBV14 TRBD1 16 TGTGCCAGCAGCCCTCAAGGGCGGACAGGCCGGGAGACCCAGTACTTC CASSPQGRTGRETQYF
TRBJ2-1 . TRBV29-1 . 19 TGCAGCGTTGCCAGAGCACGCGGGCTACAGGGCCCCCCTTACAATGAGCAGTTCTTC CSVARARGLQGPPYNEQFF
TRBJ1-1 . TRBV12-3/TRBV12-4 TRBD1 15 TGTGCCAGCAGTTTGGTTCAGGGGGGGAACACTGAAGCTTTCTTT CASSLVQGGNTEAFF
TRBJ1-4 . TRBV20-1 . 15 TGCAGTGCTAGTGTAGCCGGGGGCACGAATGAAAAACTGTTTTTT CSASVAGGTNEKLFF
TRBJ1-4 once TRBV9 TRBD1 14 TGTGCCAGCAGCAAGGGGGCGGCTAATGAAAAACTGTTTTTT CASSKGAANEKLFF
TRBJ2-3 few TRBV7-9 TRBD2 15 TGTGCCAGCAGAATGGGGACTAGCGGCACAGATACGCAGTATTTT CASRMGTSGTDTQYF
TRBJ2-7 few TRBV27 TRBD1 15 TGTGCCAGCAGTTTTGGACAGGGGGCGAGAAATGAGCAGTACTTC CASSFGQGARNEQYF
TRBJ2-3 few TRBV2 . 16 TGTGCCAGCTCTCCTATTCGCGGGGTGACGACAGATACGCAGTATTTT CASSPIRGVTTDTQYF
TRBJ2-5 many TRBV18 . 15 TGTGCCAGCTCACCATCCCGGGACACACCGGAGACCCAGTACTTC CASSPSRDTPETQYF
TRBJ2-3 . TRBV20-1 . 14 TGCAGTGCTAGAAATCCGGGGGGCCCAGATACGCAGTATTTT CSARNPGGPDTQYF